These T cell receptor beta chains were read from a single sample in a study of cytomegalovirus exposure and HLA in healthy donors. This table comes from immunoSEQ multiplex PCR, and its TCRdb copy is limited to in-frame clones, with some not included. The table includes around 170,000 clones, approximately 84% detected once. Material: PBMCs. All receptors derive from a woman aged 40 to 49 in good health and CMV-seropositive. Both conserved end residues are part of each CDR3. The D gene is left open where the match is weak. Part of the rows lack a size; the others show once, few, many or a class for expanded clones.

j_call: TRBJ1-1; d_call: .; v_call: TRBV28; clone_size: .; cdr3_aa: CASSWGGVGLNTEAFF; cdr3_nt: TGTGCCAGCAGTTGGGGGGGGGTAGGATTAAACACTGAAGCTTTCTTT
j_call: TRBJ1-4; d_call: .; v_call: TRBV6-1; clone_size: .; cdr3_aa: CASSEAGRENEKLFF; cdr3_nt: TGTGCCAGCAGTGAAGCGGGGAGGGAAAATGAAAAACTGTTTTTT
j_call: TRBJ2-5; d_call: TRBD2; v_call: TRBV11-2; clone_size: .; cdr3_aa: CASSLGTSGGPYQETQYF; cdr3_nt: TGTGCCAGCAGCTTAGGGACTAGCGGGGGCCCGTACCAAGAGACCCAGTACTTC
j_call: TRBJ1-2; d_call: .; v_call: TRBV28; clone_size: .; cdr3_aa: CASRAPTGSYYGYTF; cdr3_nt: TGTGCCAGCAGGGCCCCGACAGGATCGTACTATGGCTACACCTTC
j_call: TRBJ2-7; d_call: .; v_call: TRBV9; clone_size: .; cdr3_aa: CASSVEGGSYEQYF; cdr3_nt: TGTGCCAGCAGCGTAGAAGGGGGCTCCTACGAGCAGTACTTC
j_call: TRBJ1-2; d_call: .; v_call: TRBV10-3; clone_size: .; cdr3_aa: CATLGGEDYGYTF; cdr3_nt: TGTGCCACTCTAGGGGGAGAGGACTATGGCTACACCTTC
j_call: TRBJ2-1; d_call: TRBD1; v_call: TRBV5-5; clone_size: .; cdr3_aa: CASSLGTGGPYNEQFF; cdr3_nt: TGTGCCAGCAGCCTAGGGACAGGGGGGCCCTACAATGAGCAGTTCTTC
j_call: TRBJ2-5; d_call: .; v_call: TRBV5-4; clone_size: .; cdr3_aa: CASSLVSGERKETQYF; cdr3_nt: TGTGCCAGCAGCTTAGTGTCAGGGGAGAGGAAAGAGACCCAGTACTTC
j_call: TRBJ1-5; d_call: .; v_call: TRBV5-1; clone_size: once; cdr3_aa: CASAPGAGREPQHF; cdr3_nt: TGCGCCAGCGCCCCGGGTGCGGGTCGTGAGCCCCAGCATTTT
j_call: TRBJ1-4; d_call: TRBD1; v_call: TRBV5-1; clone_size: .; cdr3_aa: CASSATGTGSGEKLFF; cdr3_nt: TGCGCCAGCAGCGCCACCGGGACAGGGTCGGGTGAAAAACTGTTTTTT
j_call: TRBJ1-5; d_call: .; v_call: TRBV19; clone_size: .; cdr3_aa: CASRTANQPQHF; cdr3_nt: TGTGCCAGTAGGACAGCTAATCAGCCCCAGCATTTT
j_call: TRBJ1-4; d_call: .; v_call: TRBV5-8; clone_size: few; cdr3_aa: CASSDRVSWEKLFF; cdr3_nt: TGTGCCAGCAGCGACCGGGTCTCATGGGAAAAACTGTTTTTT
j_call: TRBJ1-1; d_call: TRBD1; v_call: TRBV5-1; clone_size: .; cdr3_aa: CASRLDPGQGTEAFF; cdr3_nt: TGCGCCAGCAGGTTGGACCCGGGACAGGGGACTGAAGCTTTCTTT
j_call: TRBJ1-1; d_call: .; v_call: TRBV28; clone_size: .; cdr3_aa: CASSGPGGAGNTEAFF; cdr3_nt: TGTGCCAGCAGTGGACCCGGGGGGGCAGGGAACACTGAAGCTTTCTTT
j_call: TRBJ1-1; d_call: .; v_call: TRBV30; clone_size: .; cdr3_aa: CACQGLGLMNTEAFF; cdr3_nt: TGTGCCTGTCAGGGTTTGGGATTGATGAACACTGAAGCTTTCTTT
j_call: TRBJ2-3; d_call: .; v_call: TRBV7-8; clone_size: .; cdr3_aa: CASSLDRVLMGTDTQYF; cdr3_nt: TGTGCCAGCAGCTTAGACCGGGTCTTGATGGGTACAGATACGCAGTATTTT
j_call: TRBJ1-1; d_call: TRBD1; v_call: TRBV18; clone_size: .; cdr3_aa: CASSQGQGNLNTEAFF; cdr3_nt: TGTGCCAGCTCACAAGGACAGGGGAACTTAAACACTGAAGCTTTCTTT
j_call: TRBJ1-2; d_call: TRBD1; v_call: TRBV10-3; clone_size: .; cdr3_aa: CAISETGTEDGFGYTF; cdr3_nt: TGTGCCATCAGTGAGACGGGGACAGAGGATGGGTTTGGCTACACCTTC
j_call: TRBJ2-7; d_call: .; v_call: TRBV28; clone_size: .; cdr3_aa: CASSPQVQQVYEQYF; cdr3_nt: TGTGCCAGCAGTCCACAGGTACAACAGGTCTACGAGCAGTACTTC
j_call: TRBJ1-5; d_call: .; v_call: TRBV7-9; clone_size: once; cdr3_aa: CASSQQTKPQHF; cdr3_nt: TGTGCCAGCAGCCAACAGACAAAACCCCAGCATTTT
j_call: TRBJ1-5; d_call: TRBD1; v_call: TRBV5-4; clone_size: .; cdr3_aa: CASSSQGAGNQPQHF; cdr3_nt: TGTGCCAGCAGCTCCCAGGGGGCAGGGAATCAGCCCCAGCATTTT
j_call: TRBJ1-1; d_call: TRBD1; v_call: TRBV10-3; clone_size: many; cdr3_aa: CAIGTGDSNTEAFF; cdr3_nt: TGTGCCATCGGGACAGGGGATTCGAACACTGAAGCTTTCTTT
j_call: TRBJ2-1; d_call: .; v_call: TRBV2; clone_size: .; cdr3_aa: CASSLVFYNEQFF; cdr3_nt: TGTGCCAGCAGTTTAGTATTCTACAATGAGCAGTTCTTC
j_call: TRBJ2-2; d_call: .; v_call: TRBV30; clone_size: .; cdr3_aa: CAWTGGQNTGELFF; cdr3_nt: TGTGCCTGGACGGGCGGACAGAACACCGGGGAGCTGTTTTTT
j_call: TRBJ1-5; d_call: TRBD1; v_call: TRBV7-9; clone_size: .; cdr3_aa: CASSLGGRDRGQPQHF; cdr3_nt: TGTGCCAGCAGCTTAGGAGGGCGGGACAGGGGTCAGCCCCAGCATTTT
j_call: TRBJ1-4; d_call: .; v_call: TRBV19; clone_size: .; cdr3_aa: CASSTITGTYATNEKLFF; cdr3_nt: TGTGCCAGTAGTACCATTACAGGCACCTATGCAACTAATGAAAAACTGTTTTTT
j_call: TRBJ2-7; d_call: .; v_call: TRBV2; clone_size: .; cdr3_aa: CASSGGRGEWSEQYF; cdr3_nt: TGTGCCAGCAGTGGGGGGAGGGGGGAATGGTCGGAGCAGTACTTC
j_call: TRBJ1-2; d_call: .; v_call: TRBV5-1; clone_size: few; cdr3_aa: CASSLAGLSGYTF; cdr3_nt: TGCGCCAGCAGCTTGGCAGGACTGAGCGGCTACACCTTC
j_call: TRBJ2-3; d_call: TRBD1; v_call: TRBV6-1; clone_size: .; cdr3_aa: CASSGGTGEGDTQYF; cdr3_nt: TGTGCCAGCAGTGGGGGGACAGGGGAAGGGGATACGCAGTATTTT
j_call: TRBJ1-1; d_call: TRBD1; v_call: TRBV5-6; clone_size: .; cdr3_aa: CASSVPGQGFTEAFF; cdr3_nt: TGTGCCAGCAGCGTGCCGGGACAGGGGTTCACTGAAGCTTTCTTT
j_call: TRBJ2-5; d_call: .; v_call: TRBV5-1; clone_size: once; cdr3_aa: CASSLEGLDQETQYF; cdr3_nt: TGCGCCAGCAGCTTGGAGGGACTCGACCAGGAGACCCAGTACTTC
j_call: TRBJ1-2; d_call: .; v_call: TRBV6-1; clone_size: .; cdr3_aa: CASSDGDNYGYTF; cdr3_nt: TGTGCCAGCAGTGACGGAGATAACTATGGCTACACCTTC
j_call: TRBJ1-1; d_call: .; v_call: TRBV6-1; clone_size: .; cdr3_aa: CASIVKSGMNTEALF; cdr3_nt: TGTGCCAGCATTGTGAAGTCGGGTATGAACACTGAAGCTCTCTTT
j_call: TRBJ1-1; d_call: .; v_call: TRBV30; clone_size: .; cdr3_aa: CAWSPPTGITEAFF; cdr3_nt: TGTGCCTGGAGCCCACCAACAGGGATCACTGAAGCTTTCTTT
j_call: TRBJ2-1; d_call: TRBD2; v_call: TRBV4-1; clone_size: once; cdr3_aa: CASSQDWRGASNEQFF; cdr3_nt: TGCGCCAGCAGCCAAGATTGGCGGGGGGCCAGTAATGAGCAGTTCTTC
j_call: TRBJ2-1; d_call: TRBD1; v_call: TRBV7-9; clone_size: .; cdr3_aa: CASSTNRQGSVNEQFF; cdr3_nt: TGTGCCAGCAGCACCAATCGACAGGGATCGGTAAACGAGCAGTTCTTC
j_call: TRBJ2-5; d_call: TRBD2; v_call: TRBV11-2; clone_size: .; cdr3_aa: CASSFSHGGEETQYF; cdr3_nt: TGTGCCAGCAGCTTTTCCCATGGGGGGGAGGAGACCCAGTACTTC
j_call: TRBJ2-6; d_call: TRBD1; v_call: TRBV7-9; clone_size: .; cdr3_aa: CASSSLWDSPGANVLTF; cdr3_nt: TGTGCCAGCAGCTCCCTGTGGGACAGTCCTGGGGCCAACGTCCTGACTTTC
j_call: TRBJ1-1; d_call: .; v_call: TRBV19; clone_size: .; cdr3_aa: CASSNTGSTEAFF; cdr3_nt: TGTGCCAGTAGTAACACAGGGAGCACTGAAGCTTTCTTT
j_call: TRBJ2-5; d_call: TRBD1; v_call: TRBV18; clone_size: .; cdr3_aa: CASSPRQGALQETQYF; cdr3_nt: TGTGCCAGCTCACCGAGACAGGGGGCCCTTCAAGAGACCCAGTACTTC
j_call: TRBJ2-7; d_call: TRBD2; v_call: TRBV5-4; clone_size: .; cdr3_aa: CASSLQRGPYEQYF; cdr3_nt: TGTGCCAGCAGCTTACAGCGGGGTCCCTACGAGCAGTACTTC
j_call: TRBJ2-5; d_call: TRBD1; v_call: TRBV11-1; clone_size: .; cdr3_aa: CASSPRDRGRETQYF; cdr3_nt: TGTGCCAGCAGCCCCCGGGACAGGGGTCGGGAGACCCAGTACTTC
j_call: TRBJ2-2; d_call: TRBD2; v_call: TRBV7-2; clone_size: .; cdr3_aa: CASSSRGGGSGELFF; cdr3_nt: TGTGCCAGCAGCTCCCGGGGGGGCGGATCCGGGGAGCTGTTTTTT
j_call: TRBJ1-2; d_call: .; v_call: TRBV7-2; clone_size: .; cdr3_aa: CASSLGGAPSYTF; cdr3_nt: TGTGCCAGCAGCTTAGGGGGCGCTCCGAGCTACACCTTC
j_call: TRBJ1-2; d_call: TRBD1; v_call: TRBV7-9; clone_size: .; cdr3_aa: CSSSQGTATHYGYTF; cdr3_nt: TGTTCCAGCAGCCAGGGGACAGCCACCCACTATGGCTACACCTTC
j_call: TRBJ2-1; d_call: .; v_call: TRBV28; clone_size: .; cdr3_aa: CASHSGRGYNEQFF; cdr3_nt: TGTGCCTCCCACAGTGGCAGGGGTTACAATGAGCAGTTCTTC
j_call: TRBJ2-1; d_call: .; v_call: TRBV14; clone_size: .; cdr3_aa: CASSAGRGPLGNEQFF; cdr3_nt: TGTGCCAGCAGCGCCGGGCGGGGCCCCCTGGGGAATGAGCAGTTCTTC
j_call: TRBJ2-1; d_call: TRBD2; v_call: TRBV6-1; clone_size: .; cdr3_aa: CASSVGLAPNEQFF; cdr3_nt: TGTGCCAGCAGTGTGGGACTAGCCCCCAATGAGCAGTTCTTC
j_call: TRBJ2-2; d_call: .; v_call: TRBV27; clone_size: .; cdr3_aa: CASSFFPGANTGELFF; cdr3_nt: TGTGCCAGCAGTTTCTTTCCAGGGGCGAACACCGGGGAGCTGTTTTTT
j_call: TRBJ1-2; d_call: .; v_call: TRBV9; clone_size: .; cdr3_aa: CASSVGPLGGSDGYTF; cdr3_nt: TGTGCCAGCAGCGTAGGACCGTTAGGGGGATCAGATGGCTACACCTTC
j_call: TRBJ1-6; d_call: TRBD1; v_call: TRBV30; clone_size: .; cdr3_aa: CAWSVGLGTDNSPLHF; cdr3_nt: TGTGCCTGGAGTGTAGGACTCGGGACAGACAATTCACCCCTCCACTTT
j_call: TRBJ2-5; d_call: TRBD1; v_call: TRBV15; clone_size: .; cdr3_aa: CATARDRGLQETQYF; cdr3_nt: TGTGCCACCGCTCGGGACAGGGGGCTCCAAGAGACCCAGTACTTC
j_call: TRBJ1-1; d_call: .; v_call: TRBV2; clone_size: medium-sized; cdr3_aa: CASRGWGGFTEAFF; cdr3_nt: TGTGCCAGCAGGGGATGGGGGGGTTTCACTGAAGCTTTCTTT
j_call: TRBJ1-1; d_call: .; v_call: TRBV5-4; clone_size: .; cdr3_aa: CASSLFGVGTEAFF; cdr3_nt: TGTGCCAGCAGCTTGTTCGGGGTCGGCACTGAAGCTTTCTTT